At least ten counts were recorded for the clone carrying this T cell receptor (beta chain). TCRdb redid the calling of the reads with MiXCR, one entry per CDR3 protein. The sample lists around 140,000 distinct CDR3 sequences, 6.5% occurring once. CDR1 SEHNR and CDR2 FQNEAQ come from the germline V gene (reference sequence). The CDR3 contains 16 residues. The V end was cut by 5 bases, the J end by 7 bases, with 23 bases between. The data originate from a study of T cell repertoires in cytomegalovirus infection. For the study at large: Indicated by public TCR beta signatures were CMV infection and matching HLA type.

Source material: PBMCs. The chain has TRBV7-9 and TRBJ1-2; possibly TRBD1 for D (5 bases). This TCR derives from a human donor in good health (CMV status not recorded). Some clones in this sample may be carry-over from other donors' samples. In DNA form, the CDR3 reads TGTGCCAGCAGCCTGATAGGAGACAGCGAGTCCTTTGGCTACACCTTC. This encodes CASSLIGDSESFGYTF.